Following are 8 T cell receptor beta chains from one sample sequenced in a study of cytomegalovirus exposure and HLA in healthy donors. 60 Vbeta and 13 Jbeta primers were used in PCR. Using immunoSEQ multiplex PCR, the repertoire was profiled, and TCRdb retains in-frame clones only, with some absent. This sample has 120,000 or so clones, with around two thirds found just once. Sequencing was done on a sample of PBMCs. These receptors originate from a woman aged 40 to 55 in good health and CMV-seropositive.

In this sample, this clone turned up a few times. The gene calls are TRBV7-3 and TRBJ2-1, with 11 bases fitting TRBD2. CDR3 length: 15 residues. In germline, CDR1 is SGHTA, CDR2 FQGTGA. V lost 4 bases, J lost 4 bases, and 3 bases stayed unmatched. CDR3 sequence: CASSYLAGGYNEQFF. CDR3 sequence (DNA): TGTGCCAGCAGCTATCTAGCGGGGGGTTACAATGAGCAGTTCTTC.

The chain combines TRBV13 with TRBJ2-1; TRBD2 matches at 13 bases. Germline V gives CDR1 PRHDT, CDR2 FYEKMQ (reference sequence). There are 15 residues in the CDR3. Germline trimming cut 4 bases from V and 4 bases from J; bases unmatched to any gene: 1. The CDR3 coding sequence is TGTGCCAGCAGCTGGGGACTAGCGGGATACAATGAGCAGTTCTTC. Amino acid sequence: CASSWGLAGYNEQFF. The whole variable domain, filled in from reference TRBV13 and TRBJ2-1, reads AAGVIQSPRHLIKEKRETATLKCYPIPRHDTVYWYQQGPGQDPQFLISFYEKMQSDKGSIPDRFSAQQFSDYHSELNMSSLELGDSALYFCASSWGLAGYNEQFFGPGTRLTVL.

This chain links TRBV4-3 with TRBJ1-6; TRBD1 is a possible D gene (5 bases). Trimming took 7 bases from V and 10 from J, leaving 11 bases between them. This CDR3 has 12 amino acids. The V gene's germline CDR1 is LGHNA and CDR2 YSLEER. DNA of the CDR3: TGCGCCAGCAAGCAGGGAGGATCACCCCTCCACTTT. This translates into CASKQGGSPLHF.

The chain joins TRBV6-6 to TRBJ1-2; tentative D call: TRBD1 (5 bases). This CDR3 has 15 residues. CDR1 and CDR2 (germline): MNHNY, SVGAGI (reference sequence). With 6 bases removed from V and 2 bases from J, the gap between germline ends came to 16 bases. The CDR3 nucleotides read TGTGCCAGCAGCCCCGGGACTCTGAGGAACTATGGCTACACCTTC. Encoded protein: CASSPGTLRNYGYTF.

The rearrangement joins TRBV19 to TRBJ1-1; 7 nucleotides align to TRBD1. The germline V gene has CDR1 LNHDA and CDR2 SQIVND (reference sequence). The CDR3 runs 14 residues. Trimming took 5 bases from V and 0 from J; bases not matched to a gene: 3. In DNA form, the CDR3 reads TGTGCCAGTAGTCGGACAGGAATGAACACTGAAGCTTTCTTT. It specifies CASSRTGMNTEAFF.

The rearrangement uses TRBV5-1 and TRBJ2-5; 8 bases are a match to TRBD2. This CDR3 spans 17 amino acids. The germline V gene encodes CDR1 SGHRS and CDR2 YFSETQ. V lost 0 bases and J lost 1; bases outside the gene matches: 8. The CDR3 DNA follows: TGCGCCAGCAGCTTGGCCCCGGGTAGCGGGGCCCAAGAGACCCAGTACTTC. It encodes CASSLAPGSGAQETQYF.

As concerns this clone: The germline gene is not matched at one end of the junction; a read error may be the cause. This sequence joins TRBV7-9 and TRBJ1-6, with D unclear. Germline V gene data show CDR1 as SEHNR and CDR2 as FQNEAQ (reference sequence). The length of the CDR3 is 15 residues. The CDR3 DNA is TGTTCCAGCAGCCCATCGGGTTCGGATAATTCACCCCTCCACTTT. Protein: CSSSPSGSDNSPLHF.

The chain joins TRBV4-3 to TRBJ2-2, with D possibly matching TRBD2 (5 bases). The CDR3 contains 17 residues. V gave up 0 bases and J gave up 1 base, with 12 bases separating them. CDR1 LGHNA and CDR2 YSLEER come from the germline V gene. CDR3 coding DNA: TGCGCCAGCAGCCAAGACCTTGGTAGCGTGAACACCGGGGAGCTGTTTTTT. The encoded protein is CASSQDLGSVNTGELFF.